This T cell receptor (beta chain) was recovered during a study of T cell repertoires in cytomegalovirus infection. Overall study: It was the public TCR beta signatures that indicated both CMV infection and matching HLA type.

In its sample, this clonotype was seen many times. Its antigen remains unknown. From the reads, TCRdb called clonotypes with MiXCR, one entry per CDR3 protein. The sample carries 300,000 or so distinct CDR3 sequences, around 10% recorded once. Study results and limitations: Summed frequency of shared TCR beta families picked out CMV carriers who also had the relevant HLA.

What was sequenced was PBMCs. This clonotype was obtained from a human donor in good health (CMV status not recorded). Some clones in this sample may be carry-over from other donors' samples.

CDR3 amino acids: CASSELGGITEAFF. CDR3 nucleotides: TGTGCCAGCAGTGAATTGGGGGGGATCACTGAAGCTTTCTTT. The chain combines TRBV25-1 with TRBJ1-1, with a possible D match to TRBD1 (5 bases). The germline V and J ends were trimmed by 1 base and 4 bases, with 10 bases remaining between them. The CDR3 contains 14 residues. In germline, CDR1 is MGHDK, CDR2 SYGVNS.